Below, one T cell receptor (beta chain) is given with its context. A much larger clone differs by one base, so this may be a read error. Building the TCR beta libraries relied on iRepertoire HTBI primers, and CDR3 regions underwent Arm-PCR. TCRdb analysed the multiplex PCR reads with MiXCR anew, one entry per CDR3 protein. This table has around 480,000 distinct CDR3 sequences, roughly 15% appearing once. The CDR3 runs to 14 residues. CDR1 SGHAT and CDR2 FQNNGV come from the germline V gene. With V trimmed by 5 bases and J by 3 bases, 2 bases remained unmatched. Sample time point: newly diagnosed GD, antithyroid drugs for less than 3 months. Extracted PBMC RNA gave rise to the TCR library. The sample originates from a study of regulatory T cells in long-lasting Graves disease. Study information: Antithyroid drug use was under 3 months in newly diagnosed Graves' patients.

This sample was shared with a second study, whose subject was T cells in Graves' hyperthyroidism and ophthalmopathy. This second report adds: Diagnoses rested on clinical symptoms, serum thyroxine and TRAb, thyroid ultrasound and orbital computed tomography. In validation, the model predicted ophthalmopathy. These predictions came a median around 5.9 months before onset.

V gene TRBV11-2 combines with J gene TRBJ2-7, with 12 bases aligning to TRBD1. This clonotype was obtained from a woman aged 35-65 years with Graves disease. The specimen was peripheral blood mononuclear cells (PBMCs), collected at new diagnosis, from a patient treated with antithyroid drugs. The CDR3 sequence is CASSGTGGNYEQYF. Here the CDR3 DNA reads TGTGCCAGCAGCGGGACAGGGGGCAACTACGAGCAGTACTTC.